These 10 T cell receptor beta chains came from one sample sequenced in a study of blood T cell repertoires in COVID-19 (TCRdb year 2020). Libraries were prepared through the immunoSEQ multiplex PCR assay. The source is immuneACCESS, and TCRdb retained only in-frame sequences with V and J called. Part of the clones is not carried over; for the studies checked, unresolved V genes explain less than half of this, and the remainder is unexplained. Across this sample there are approximately 260,000 clones, with approximately 89% seen only once. Roughly a tenth of the sample lies in the top ten. Sequenced: peripheral blood. These receptors were obtained from a woman aged 65 to 85 with COVID-19, enrolled during active disease.

The chain's CDR3 is CASSSTRNSGGNTIYF. In DNA form, the CDR3 reads TGTGCCAGCAGCTCAACGCGGAACAGCGGAGGAAACACCATATATTTT. The V call is TRBV7-6, the J call TRBJ1-3; D gene ambiguous. Germline CDR1 SGHVS, CDR2 FNYEAQ. The CDR3 is 16 residues long. With 4 bases removed from V and 4 bases from J, the gap between germline ends came to 17 bases. The full variable domain, with the rest looked up from reference TRBV7-6 and TRBJ1-3, is GAGVSQSPRYKVTKRGQDVALRCDPISGHVSLYWYRQALGQGPEFLTYFNYEAQQDKSGLPNDRFSAERPEGSISTLTIQRTEQRDSAMYRCASSSTRNSGGNTIYFGEGSWLTVV.

The chain has TRBV2 and TRBJ2-1; D gene uncertain. CDR1 and CDR2 from the germline V gene are SNHLY and FYNNEI. The CDR3 is 14 amino acids. V was trimmed by 6 bases and J by 9 bases, leaving 18 bases between them. In DNA, the CDR3 is TGTGCCAGCAGAGTTCGTAGTAGTTATGGTGAGCAGTTCTTC. Its protein is CASRVRSSYGEQFF.

The rearrangement uses TRBV7-3 and TRBJ1-2, with TRBD1 as a possible D gene (5 bases). Germline CDR1 SGHTA, CDR2 FQGTGA. The CDR3 sequence is 14 residues long. Trimming took 5 bases from V and 5 from J, leaving 15 bases between them. The CDR3 here is CASSPMGGGYGYTF. CDR3 sequence (DNA): TGTGCCAGCAGCCCCATGGGGGGGGGATATGGCTACACCTTC.

The chain uses TRBV7-2 and TRBJ2-1; tentatively, D is TRBD1 (5 bases). The CDR3 runs to 16 residues. V lost 2 bases, J lost 3 bases, and 14 bases lay in between. Per germline, CDR1 SGHTA and CDR2 FQGNSA. CDR3 sequence (DNA): TGTGCCAGCAGCTTAAATCAGGGCCGAAGCTACAATGAGCAGTTCTTC. The encoded protein is CASSLNQGRSYNEQFF.

The chain recombines TRBV24-1 with TRBJ2-2; 10 positions match TRBD2. Per germline, CDR1 KGHDR and CDR2 SFDVKD. J lost 0 bases, V lost 7 bases, and 22 bases had no gene match. CDR3 length equals 22 residues. CDR3 sequence: CATSERLWTSGFLSTNTGELFF. For the CDR3, the DNA is TGTGCCACCAGCGAACGGCTTTGGACTAGCGGATTCCTTAGCACGAACACCGGGGAGCTGTTTTTT.

This clone has a single count. Other DNA sequences in this specimen translate into the identical CDR3. The rearrangement joins TRBV9 to TRBJ2-5, with D tentatively TRBD2 (6 bases). Germline V gene sequence: CDR1 SGDLS, CDR2 YYNGEE. The length of the CDR3 is 15 residues. V lost 0 bases, J lost 5 bases, and 14 bases lay in between. CDR3 bases: TGTGCCAGCAGCGTAGGCGGGGCAACTGGGGAGACCCAGTACTTC. This translates into CASSVGGATGETQYF.

The V call is TRBV5-8, the J call TRBJ1-1; the D gene is possibly TRBD1 (5 bases). This CDR3 has 14 amino acids. Germline V lookup: CDR1 SGHTS, CDR2 YDEGEE. V shed 5 bases and J shed 1 base, with 12 bases lying between them. CDR3 nucleotides: TGTGCCAGCAGACCGGGACTGTGGAACACTGAAGCTTTCTTT. This sequence encodes CASRPGLWNTEAFF.

The chain combines TRBV4-3 with TRBJ1-3; the D is unclear. V was clipped by 0 bases and J by 9 bases, with 9 bases between them. The germline V gene encodes CDR1 LGHNA and CDR2 YSLEER. This CDR3 comprises 13 residues. For the CDR3, the DNA is TGCGCCAGCAGCCAAGAGCTACGAAGCACCATATATTTT. Translation: CASSQELRSTIYF.

This clone was seen only once. The chain carries TRBV7-3 and TRBJ1-2; the match to TRBD1 covers 8 bases. Germline V gene lookup returns CDR1 SGHTA and CDR2 FQGTGA. The length of the CDR3 is 14 residues. Losses at the gene ends were 5 bases for V and 7 bases for J; bases not matched to a gene: 9. The CDR3 sequence is CASSISTGEGGYTF. The CDR3 region has the DNA TGTGCCAGCAGCATCTCGACAGGGGAGGGTGGCTACACCTTC.

This chain links TRBV5-1 with TRBJ2-6; 7 nucleotides align to TRBD1. V dropped 4 bases and J dropped 0; count of bases not matched to a gene: 7. There are 17 residues in the CDR3. Per the germline V gene, CDR1 is SGHRS and CDR2 is YFSETQ. CDR3 sequence reads: CASSRGQYYSGANVLTF. CDR3 DNA sequence: TGCGCCAGCAGCAGGGGACAGTACTACTCTGGGGCCAACGTCCTGACTTTC. Based on the CDR3 plus reference TRBV5-1 and TRBJ2-6, the full variable domain is KAGVTQTPRYLIKTRGQQVTLSCSPISGHRSVSWYQQTPGQGLQFLFEYFSETQRNKGNFPGRFSGRQFSNSRSEMNVSTLELGDSALYLCASSRGQYYSGANVLTFGAGSRLTVL.